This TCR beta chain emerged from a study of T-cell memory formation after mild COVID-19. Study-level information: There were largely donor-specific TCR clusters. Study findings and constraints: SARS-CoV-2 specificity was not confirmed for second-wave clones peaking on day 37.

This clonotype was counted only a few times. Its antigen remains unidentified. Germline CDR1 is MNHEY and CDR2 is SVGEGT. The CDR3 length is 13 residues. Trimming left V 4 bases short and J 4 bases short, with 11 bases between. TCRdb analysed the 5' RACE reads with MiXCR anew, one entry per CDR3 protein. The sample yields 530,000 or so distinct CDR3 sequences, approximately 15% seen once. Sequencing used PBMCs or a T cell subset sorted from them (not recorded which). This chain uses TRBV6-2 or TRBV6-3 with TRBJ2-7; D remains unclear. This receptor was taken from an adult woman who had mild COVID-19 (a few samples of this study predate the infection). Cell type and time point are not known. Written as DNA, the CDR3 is TGTGCCAGCAGTTCTACGAGTGCGTACGAGCAGTACTTC. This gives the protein CASSSTSAYEQYF.